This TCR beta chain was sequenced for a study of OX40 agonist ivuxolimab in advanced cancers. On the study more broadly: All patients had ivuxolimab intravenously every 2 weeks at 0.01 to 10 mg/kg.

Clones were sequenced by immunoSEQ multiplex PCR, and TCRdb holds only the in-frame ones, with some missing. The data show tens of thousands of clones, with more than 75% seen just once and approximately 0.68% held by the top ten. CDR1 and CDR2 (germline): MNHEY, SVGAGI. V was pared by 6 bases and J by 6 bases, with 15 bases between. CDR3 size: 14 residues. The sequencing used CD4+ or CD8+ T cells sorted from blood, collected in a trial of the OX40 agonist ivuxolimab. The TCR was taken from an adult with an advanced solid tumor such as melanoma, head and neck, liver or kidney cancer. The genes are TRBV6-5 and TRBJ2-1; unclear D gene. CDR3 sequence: CASRNPRARNEQFF. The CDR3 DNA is TGTGCCAGCAGAAATCCTAGGGCCCGCAATGAGCAGTTCTTC.